This T cell receptor (beta chain) is from a study of PD-1 blockade in classical Hodgkin lymphoma (dated by TCRdb to about 2020). Regarding the complete study: Nivolumab dosing was 3 mg/kg intravenously every 2 weeks, continuing until either disease progression or unacceptable toxicity. The study used TCR beta sequencing and CyTOF to define a peripheral blood immune signature of response to PD-1 blockade in classical Hodgkin lymphoma.

In light of the paper, this sample's time point label describes: cycle 4 day 1 (C4D1), after six to seven weeks of nivolumab. All trial patients had relapsed after autologous stem cell transplantation, with cohorts A, B and C differing in prior brentuximab vedotin exposure. The trial cohort was composed of 55 to 65 patients with relapsed/refractory classical Hodgkin lymphoma, for whom complete response, partial response or progressive disease was recorded as best overall response. Trial patients were treated with single-agent nivolumab in the multi-cohort phase II CheckMate 205 trial. An independent review committee assessed best overall response by applying the 2007 International Working Group response criteria. Trial PBMCs were collected immediately before nivolumab initiation (C1D1) and during therapy at cycle 2 day 1 and cycle 4 day 1. Peripheral blood was collected in 8 mL Vacutainer Cell Preparation Tubes, from which PBMCs were isolated by centrifugation and then cryopreserved.

Genomic DNA was isolated using the Qiagen DNeasy kit from unsorted PBMCs as well as from negatively selected CD4+ and CD8+ fractions. Amplification of TCR beta CDR3 regions was done by immunoSEQ multiplex PCR with primers that anneal to V and J segments. Amplification bias was minimized using a synthetic immune receptor repertoire, and residual bias was removed computationally after sequencing. The paper's processing steps were these. Custom Python scripts were used to quantify repertoire diversity as the Shannon entropy index. Unsorted, CD4+ and CD8+ repertoires were analyzed separately, except in combined analyses where CD4+ and CD8+ sequences were merged in silico. A clone was considered expanded if an increase in frequency of at least 2-fold after treatment relative to C1D1 was found, and a pseudocount of 0.5 was applied to clones undetected at baseline. Clones with 0 or 1 copy at C1D1 were defined as singleton clones, while clones with 2 or more copies were defined as non-singleton clones. Clones expanded in unsorted samples were annotated as CD4+, CD8+ or unknown by matching protein sequences in sorted samples from the same patient. Wilcoxon tests were applied to paired samples to test diversity changes from C1D1 to C4D1. TCRdb's version of the immuneACCESS table is confined to in-frame rearrangements and falls short of the full clone set. An unresolved V gene accounts for under half of the shortfall where checked; the remainder is of unknown origin. Clone size and the V and J calls come from that table; the DNA yielded D and trimming. For this sample the table gives roughly 64,000 clones, of which around 90% were detected only once. Of the sample, around 8% is held by the ten largest clones.

Overall study results and their limits: Patients starting nivolumab less than 1 year after ASCT had lower diversity and were excluded from later analyses to avoid confounding by immune reconstitution. CD4+ but not CD8+ TCR diversity rose significantly by C4D1 (p=0.0027 vs p=0.16), most apparent in complete responders (p=0.02). Among trial patients, those achieving complete response had baseline diversity similar to that of newly diagnosed patients, while diversity was significantly lower in partial responders and progressors. Newly diagnosed patients were reported to have lower baseline TCR diversity than healthy donors, and relapsed/refractory patients were reported to have lower baseline TCR diversity still. The study was restricted to a single clinical trial cohort, and the causes of repertoire differences, possibly disease activity or prior therapy, were left undefined.

From the cysteine up to the phenylalanine, the CDR3 has a length of 13 residues. Only CDR3 DNA is held: 39 bases, read in frame from base 1. From the germline V gene (reference sequence), CDR1 is WNHNN and CDR2 is SYGVQD. Trimming takes 8 bases from V and 1 base from J, and the germline ends sit 10 bases apart. Comments on this clone: It has no known antigen specificity. Base quality data are lacking; no much larger clone is found one base away.

Recombination linked TRBV10-1 to TRBJ2-3, with no D gene named confidently. The clonotype comes from a human donor with classical Hodgkin lymphoma. The source was peripheral blood mononuclear cells (PBMCs), collected before the fourth cycle of nivolumab. The DNA is TGCGCCAGCGCCGAGGACGGCACAGATACGCAGTATTTT. Translated, this is CASAEDGTDTQYF.